This is a list of T cell receptor beta chains from one sample in a study of cytomegalovirus exposure and HLA in healthy donors. Libraries were prepared by immunoSEQ multiplex PCR; TCRdb keeps only in-frame clonotypes and omits some of them. The table includes roughly 150,000 clones, around 80% detected once. Sequenced input: PBMCs. The receptors here all came from a young man in good health. CDR3s include the opening cysteine and the closing phenylalanine or tryptophan. The order of the fields is CDR3 length, clone size, J gene, D gene, V gene, CDR3 protein, CDR3 DNA. D genes are given only for firm matches. Only some rows state a clone size, as once, few, many or a class for expanded clones.

length: 16
size: .
J: TRBJ2-5
D: TRBD2
V: TRBV5-8
CDR3: CASSLGTSGREETQYF
DNA: TGTGCCAGCAGCTTGGGGACTAGCGGGAGAGAGGAGACCCAGTACTTC

length: 13
size: .
J: TRBJ2-7
D: .
V: TRBV13
CDR3: CASSFRYSYEQYF
DNA: TGTGCCAGCAGCTTCCGTTACTCCTACGAGCAGTACTTC

length: 13
size: .
J: TRBJ2-3
D: .
V: TRBV5-1
CDR3: CASSLAGGDTQYF
DNA: TGCGCCAGCAGCTTGGCCGGAGGGGATACGCAGTATTTT

length: 17
size: .
J: TRBJ1-4
D: .
V: TRBV2
CDR3: CASSLATGTPTNEKLFF
DNA: TGTGCCAGCTCCCTTGCAACCGGGACACCAACTAATGAAAAACTGTTTTTT

length: 16
size: .
J: TRBJ2-7
D: TRBD2
V: TRBV19
CDR3: CASSMDWTSPVYEQYF
DNA: TGTGCCAGTAGTATGGACTGGACTAGTCCGGTCTACGAGCAGTACTTC

length: 15
size: .
J: TRBJ2-1
D: TRBD2
V: TRBV6-5
CDR3: CASRLAESSYNEQFF
DNA: TGTGCCAGCAGACTAGCGGAAAGCTCCTACAATGAGCAGTTCTTC

length: 15
size: .
J: TRBJ2-7
D: TRBD2
V: TRBV6-6
CDR3: CASRAFGAGGEEQYF
DNA: TGTGCCAGCAGGGCCTTCGGGGCGGGGGGCGAGGAGCAGTACTTC

length: 14
size: once
J: TRBJ2-3
D: TRBD2
V: TRBV27
CDR3: CASTLAGRTDTQYF
DNA: TGTGCCAGTACGTTAGCGGGGCGCACAGATACGCAGTATTTT

length: 15
size: few
J: TRBJ2-7
D: TRBD2
V: TRBV14
CDR3: CASSATSGRSYEQYF
DNA: TGTGCCAGCAGCGCGACTAGCGGGAGGTCCTACGAGCAGTACTTC

length: 14
size: few
J: TRBJ2-1
D: .
V: TRBV25-1
CDR3: CASSEISGGREQFF
DNA: TGTGCCAGCAGTGAGATATCCGGGGGGCGAGAGCAGTTCTTC

length: 13
size: .
J: TRBJ1-2
D: .
V: TRBV5-1
CDR3: CASSQKTGYGYTF
DNA: TGCGCCAGCAGCCAAAAAACAGGATATGGCTACACCTTC

length: 21
size: .
J: TRBJ2-2
D: TRBD2
V: TRBV14
CDR3: CASSPPALFGGIAGEAGELFF
DNA: TGTGCCAGCAGCCCCCCGGCCCTGTTCGGAGGTATAGCGGGAGAGGCCGGGGAGCTGTTTTTT

length: 12
size: .
J: TRBJ2-1
D: TRBD2
V: TRBV11-3
CDR3: CASSLGAGGKFF
DNA: TGTGCCAGCAGCTTAGGGGCGGGAGGGAAGTTCTTC

length: 13
size: few
J: TRBJ1-5
D: .
V: TRBV6-6
CDR3: CASSLNSNQPQHF
DNA: TGTGCCAGCAGCCTTAATAGCAATCAGCCCCAGCATTTT

length: 15
size: .
J: TRBJ2-7
D: TRBD2
V: TRBV7-9
CDR3: CASSPGTSGTYEQYF
DNA: TGTGCCAGCAGCCCCGGGACTAGCGGGACCTACGAGCAGTACTTC

length: 16
size: .
J: TRBJ1-1
D: .
V: TRBV18
CDR3: CASSPPGLGMNTEAFF
DNA: TGTGCCAGCTCACCACCTGGACTGGGCATGAACACTGAAGCTTTCTTT

length: 14
size: .
J: TRBJ2-7
D: TRBD1
V: TRBV5-5
CDR3: CASSWGQAWDEQYF
DNA: TGTGCCAGCAGCTGGGGACAGGCCTGGGACGAGCAGTACTTC

length: 15
size: .
J: TRBJ2-3
D: TRBD2
V: TRBV30
CDR3: CAYSSLAGGADTQYF
DNA: TGTGCCTACTCGTCCCTAGCGGGAGGGGCAGATACGCAGTATTTT

length: 13
size: .
J: TRBJ2-3
D: .
V: TRBV7-2
CDR3: CASSLQRSDTQYF
DNA: TGTGCCAGCAGCCTGCAGCGCAGTGATACGCAGTATTTT

length: 15
size: .
J: TRBJ2-5
D: TRBD2
V: TRBV7-3
CDR3: CASSPGLAGGETQYF
DNA: TGTGCCAGCAGCCCAGGACTAGCGGGAGGAGAGACCCAGTACTTC

length: 15
size: .
J: TRBJ2-1
D: .
V: TRBV27
CDR3: CASSLSGEALWEQFF
DNA: TGTGCCAGCAGTTTATCGGGGGAGGCCCTATGGGAGCAGTTCTTC